This T cell receptor beta chain was recorded in a study of T-cell reconstitution after alpha-beta-depleted transplantation in children. Unique molecular identifiers were incorporated into the prepared TCRbeta library. TCRdb re-called the PCR reads with MiXCR, one entry per CDR3 protein. The sample holds about 500,000 distinct CDR3 sequences, 9.5% to 12% seen once. V lost 0 bases, J lost 8 bases, and 20 bases lay in between. There are 17 residues in the CDR3. CDR1 is LGHNA and CDR2 is YSLEER in the germline V gene. This TCR came from a female patient aged 2-15 years who had a stem cell transplant for aplastic anemia, so the T cells may come from the graft donor. Sequencing was performed on PBMCs, mostly from graft donor cells, taken 180 days after TCRalphabeta/CD19-depleted stem cell transplant. The chain couples TRBV4-3 to TRBJ2-1, with TRBD2 as a possible D gene (6 bases). CDR3 amino acids: CASSQDRDWRLAYEQFF. CDR3 coding DNA: TGCGCCAGCAGCCAAGACAGGGACTGGCGGCTAGCGTATGAGCAGTTCTTC.